The 23 T cell receptor beta chains in this list originate from one sample, sequenced in a study of T cell repertoires in cytomegalovirus infection. TCRdb analysed the reads with MiXCR anew, one entry per CDR3 protein. This sample carries some 800,000 distinct CDR3 sequences, about 31% of them seen once, and the ten largest clones take under 15%. Their specific antigens are unknown. This sample comprised cultured CD8+ T cells from PBMCs, obtained from culture after CMV antigen stimulation. Every receptor here comes from a human donor in good health (CMV status not recorded). Some clones in this sample may be carry-over from other donors' samples.

The rearrangement joins TRBV4-1 to TRBJ1-2; D is unclear. CDR3 length: 15 amino acids. The germline CDR1 and CDR2 sequences are MGHRA and YSYEKL. V was pared by 1 base and J by 6 bases, with 15 bases between. This CDR3 reads CASSQGLVFGHGYTF. As DNA, the CDR3 is TGCGCCAGCAGCCAAGGCCTTGTGTTTGGGCATGGCTACACCTTC.

As to this clonotype: A read error may produce the germline difference seen at one junction end. V and J are TRBV7-2 and TRBJ2-3; D remains unclear. Germline V gene sequence: CDR1 SGHTA, CDR2 FQGNSA. The CDR3 covers 16 residues. The CDR3 is CVSSVRAEITTDTQYF. The CDR3, as DNA: TGTGTCAGCAGCGTTCGGGCCGAGATAACCACAGATACGCAGTATTTT.

The CDR3 DNA reads as TGTGCCAGCAGCGCCCGAGCGGGGGGGCCCCACAATGAGCAGTTCTTC. Protein product: CASSARAGGPHNEQFF. The J gene is TRBJ2-1, the V gene TRBV7-9; 10 nucleotides agree with TRBD2. The CDR3 is 16 residues long. Germline trimming cut 5 bases from V and 5 bases from J; bases unmatched to any gene: 9. The germline V gene has CDR1 SEHNR and CDR2 FQNEAQ (reference sequence).

V and J are TRBV11-2 and TRBJ2-3, with 8 bases identical to TRBD1. V was pared by 4 bases and J by 2 bases, with 11 bases of the junction left unmatched. The germline CDR1 and CDR2 sequences are SGHAT and FQNNGV. This CDR3 is 17 amino acids long. The DNA of the CDR3 is TGTGCCAGCAGCTATTCACAGGGGGGCCCTTTCACAGATACGCAGTATTTT. Its translation: CASSYSQGGPFTDTQYF.

This chain links TRBV4-2 with TRBJ1-6, with D possibly matching TRBD1 (5 bases). This CDR3 region has 16 residues. From germline, CDR1 is LGHNA and CDR2 YNFKEQ. Trimming pared 0 bases from V and 8 bases from J, leaving 14 bases between. Here the CDR3 DNA reads TGTGCCAGCAGCCAAGATCGGGACGCGACTTATTCACCCCTCCACTTT. Translated, it gives CASSQDRDATYSPLHF.

The chain employs TRBV6-1 and TRBJ2-7; the D call may be TRBD1 or TRBD2 (7 bases each). CDR3 size: 13 residues. Germline CDR1 is MNHNS and CDR2 is SASEGT. V lost 5 bases, J lost 5 bases, and 13 bases lay in between. This chain's CDR3 is CASSTGEGNEQYV. In DNA form, the CDR3 reads TGTGCCAGCAGTACAGGGGAGGGGAACGAGCAGTACGTC.

The chain has TRBV12-3 or TRBV12-4 and TRBJ2-3; D unresolved. Between the trimmed V and J ends, which lost 5 bases and 4 bases, there was a span of 4 bases. This CDR3 comprises 11 residues. CDR3 in amino acids: CASSKADTQYF. As DNA, the CDR3 is TGTGCCAGCAGTAAGGCAGATACGCAGTATTTT.

This chain links TRBV14 with TRBJ2-1; 10 positions agree with TRBD2. J was trimmed by 2 bases and V by 4 bases; bases with no gene match: 8. The CDR3 has 17 residues. Germline V gene lookup returns CDR1 SGHDN and CDR2 FVKESK. The CDR3 DNA follows: TGTGCCAGCAGCCCTTATGAGAGCGGGGGGGCCTACAATGAGCAGTTCTTC. It codes for CASSPYESGGAYNEQFF.

This sequence joins TRBV27 and TRBJ2-3, with 8 bases aligning to TRBD1. Trimming cost V 5 bases and J 2 bases; bases outside gene matches: 6. This CDR3 spans 15 amino acids. CDR1 MNHEY and CDR2 SMNVEV come from the germline V gene (reference sequence). The CDR3 nucleotides are TGTGCCAGCAGTCTCAGACAGGGGTCCACAGATACGCAGTATTTT. Residues: CASSLRQGSTDTQYF.

This clonotype was picked up a small number of times. The genes are TRBV12-3 or TRBV12-4 and TRBJ2-5; possibly TRBD1 for D (7 bases). Trimming took 8 bases from V and 5 from J, leaving 15 bases between them. There are 13 residues in the CDR3. CDR3 in amino acids: CASSRGARETQYF. The CDR3 DNA sequence: TGTGCCAGCTCCAGGGGGGCCCGGGAGACCCAGTACTTC.

This clonotype was seen only a few times. J is TRBJ1-2 and V is TRBV15; 7 nucleotides line up with TRBD1. The CDR3 length is 14 residues. CDR1 is LNHNV and CDR2 is YYDKDF in the germline V gene (reference sequence). J was trimmed by 3 bases and V by 0 bases; bases with no gene match: 1. The CDR3 bases are TGTGCCACCAGCAGAGACAGGGGGGACTATGGCTACACCTTC. Protein: CATSRDRGDYGYTF.

In this sample, this clonotype turned up a few times. The CDR3 here is CASSPTLAGLMADTQYF. Here the CDR3 DNA reads TGTGCCAGCAGTCCCACTCTAGCGGGCCTTATGGCAGATACGCAGTATTTT. This rearrangement joins TRBV2 to TRBJ2-3, with 8 bases aligning to TRBD2. The junction had 14 bases not matched to a gene; V was cut back by 5 bases and J by 4 bases. The CDR3 covers 17 residues. Germline loops: CDR1 SNHLY, CDR2 FYNNEI.

This clonotype was picked up many times. The V call is TRBV6-5, the J call TRBJ1-2; no clear D gene. Germline CDR1 is MNHEY and CDR2 is SVGAGI. The V and J ends lost 1 base and 6 bases respectively, with 3 bases between them. This CDR3 region has 11 residues. The CDR3 reads CASSYLDGYTF. CDR3 coding DNA: TGTGCCAGCAGTTACTTGGATGGCTACACCTTC.

In this sample, this clonotype turned up many times. This chain uses TRBV7-8 with TRBJ2-1; 7 nucleotides match TRBD1. Looked up from germline, CDR1 is SGHVS and CDR2 is FQNEAQ. V shed 1 base and J 5 bases; nucleotides not matched to a gene: 5. The CDR3 consists of 15 residues. CDR3 coding DNA: TGTGCCAGCAGCTTAGACGGGGACAGCAACAATGAGCAGTTCTTC. This sequence encodes CASSLDGDSNNEQFF. The variable domain in full, with the rest retrieved from reference TRBV7-8 and TRBJ2-1, is GAGVSQSPRYKVAKRGQDVALRCDPISGHVSLFWYQQALGQGPEFLTYFQNEAQLDKSGLPSDRFFAERPEGSVSTLKIQRTQQEDSAVYLCASSLDGDSNNEQFFGPGTRLTVL.

This chain joins TRBV27 and TRBJ2-7, with 9 bases lining up with TRBD2. Germline V gene lookup returns CDR1 MNHEY and CDR2 SMNVEV (reference sequence). This CDR3 region has 14 residues. Trimming cost V 5 bases and J 5 bases; bases outside gene matches: 7. CDR3: CASSLSGTSNEQYF. For the CDR3, the DNA is TGTGCCAGCAGTCTGTCCGGGACTAGCAACGAGCAGTACTTC.

The V call is TRBV7-9, the J call TRBJ2-1, with D possibly TRBD2 on 5 matching bases. V gave up 5 bases and J gave up 7 bases, with 21 bases separating them. Germline V lookup: CDR1 SEHNR, CDR2 FQNEAQ (reference sequence). The CDR3 loop spans 16 amino acids. DNA of the CDR3: TGTGCCAGCAGCCTGGACTCTCGGGCCAAACGGAATGAGCAGTTCTTC. This translates into CASSLDSRAKRNEQFF. The full variable domain, rest sourced from reference TRBV7-9 and TRBJ2-1, is DTGVSQNPRHKITKRGQNVTFRCDPISEHNRLYWYRQTLGQGPEFLTYFQNEAQLEKSRLLSDRFSAERPKGSFSTLEIQRTEQGDSAMYLCASSLDSRAKRNEQFFGPGTRLTVL.

This clonotype was seen repeatedly, ten times or more. The rearrangement joins TRBV7-6 to TRBJ2-1, with TRBD2 matching over 9 bases. Trimming removed 3 bases from V and 5 bases from J; junction bases left unmatched: 8. Germline CDR1 and CDR2: SGHVS and FNYEAQ. The CDR3 sequence is 16 residues long. In DNA form, the CDR3 reads TGTGCCAGCAGCTTCTTTAGCGGGGGCCTCGACAATGAGCAGTTCTTC. Translated, it gives CASSFFSGGLDNEQFF.

The chain combines TRBV27 with TRBJ1-2; 9 nucleotides match TRBD1. Trimming cost V 2 bases and J 2 bases; bases outside gene matches: 9. The CDR3 covers 17 residues. Germline V CDR1 and CDR2: MNHEY, SMNVEV (reference sequence). This CDR3 reads CASSLGRTGVTNYGYTF. The CDR3, as DNA: TGTGCCAGCAGTTTAGGGCGGACAGGGGTGACGAACTATGGCTACACCTTC.

This clonotype was detected ten times or more. The chain employs TRBV7-9 and TRBJ2-5, with 10 bases aligning to TRBD1. V lost 3 bases to trimming and J lost 6 bases; unmatched junction nucleotides: 10. The CDR3 contains 16 residues. From germline, CDR1 is SEHNR and CDR2 FQNEAQ (reference sequence). CDR3 residues: CASSFDDRGQRKTQYF. The DNA for the CDR3 is TGTGCCAGCAGCTTCGACGACAGGGGGCAAAGGAAGACCCAGTACTTC.

In this sample, this clonotype turned up a few times. The chain joins TRBV29-1 to TRBJ2-2, with 11 bases identical to TRBD1. Germline V gene lookup returns CDR1 SQVTM and CDR2 ANQGSEA. The CDR3 sequence is 14 residues long. J gave up 5 bases and V 6 bases, and 5 bases lay outside the gene matches. CDR3 in DNA: TGCAGCGTCGGGACAGGGGGGGGTACCGGGGAGCTGTTTTTT. Protein product: CSVGTGGGTGELFF.

The CDR3 protein is CASRGPLGTGELFF. DNA for the CDR3: TGTGCCAGCAGAGGCCCCTTGGGCACCGGGGAGCTGTTTTTT. The chain couples TRBV2 to TRBJ2-2; no definite D call. With 6 bases removed from V and 4 bases from J, the gap between germline ends came to 12 bases. The CDR3 is 14 residues long. CDR1 and CDR2 from the germline V gene are SNHLY and FYNNEI. The full variable domain, its missing parts supplied by reference TRBV2 and TRBJ2-2, is EPEVTQTPSHQVTQMGQEVILRCVPISNHLYFYWYRQILGQKVEFLVSFYNNEISEKSEIFDDQFSVERPDGSNFTLKIRSTKLEDSAMYFCASRGPLGTGELFFGEGSRLTVL.

The chain employs TRBV4-1 and TRBJ2-1, with 13 bases fitting TRBD2. The CDR3 loop spans 20 amino acids. In germline, CDR1 is MGHRA, CDR2 YSYEKL. V lost 2 bases and J lost 2; bases outside the gene matches: 12. The CDR3 DNA sequence: TGCGCCAGCAGCCAACTTGTTAACCCGGGACTAGCGGGGACCTACAATGAGCAGTTCTTC. Translated: CASSQLVNPGLAGTYNEQFF.

The chain links TRBV7-2 to TRBJ2-7, with 7 nucleotides matching TRBD1. The length of the CDR3 is 15 residues. Looked up from germline, CDR1 is SGHTA and CDR2 is FQGNSA. The J segment lost 2 bases and the V segment lost 5 bases, leaving 9 bases of the junction unmatched. In DNA form, the CDR3 reads TGTGCCAGCAGCCCGATGGGACAGACCCCCTACGAGCAGTACTTC. Protein product: CASSPMGQTPYEQYF. Supplemented by reference TRBV7-2 and TRBJ2-7, the full variable domain reads GAGVSQSPSNKVTEKGKDVELRCDPISGHTALYWYRQSLGQGLEFLIYFQGNSAPDKSGLPSDRFSAERTGGSVSTLTIQRTQQEDSAVYLCASSPMGQTPYEQYFGPGTRLTVT.